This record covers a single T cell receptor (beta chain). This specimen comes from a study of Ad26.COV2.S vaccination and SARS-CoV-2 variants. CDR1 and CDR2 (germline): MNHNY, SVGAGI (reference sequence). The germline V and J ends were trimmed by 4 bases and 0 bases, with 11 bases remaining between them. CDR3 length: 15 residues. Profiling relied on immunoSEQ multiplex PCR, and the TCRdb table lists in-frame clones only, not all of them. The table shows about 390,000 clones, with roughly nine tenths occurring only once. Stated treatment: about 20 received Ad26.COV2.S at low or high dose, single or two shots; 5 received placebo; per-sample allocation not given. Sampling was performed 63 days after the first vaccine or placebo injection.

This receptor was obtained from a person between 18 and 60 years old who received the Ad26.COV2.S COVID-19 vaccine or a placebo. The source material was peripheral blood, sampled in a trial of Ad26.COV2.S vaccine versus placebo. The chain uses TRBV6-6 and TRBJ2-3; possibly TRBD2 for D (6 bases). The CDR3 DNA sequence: TGTGCCAGCAGTTTGAATAGCGGCAGCACAGATACGCAGTATTTT. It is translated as CASSLNSGSTDTQYF.